The count of the clone carrying this TCR beta chain is one. The immunoSEQ assay was v3. The data were produced by immunoSEQ multiplex PCR, yet TCRdb's version contains in-frame clones alone and is incomplete. The table includes tens of thousands of clones, around 63% detected once. The V gene end was trimmed by 3 bases and the J gene end by 0 bases; junction bases not matched to a gene: 9. The germline CDR1 and CDR2 sequences are SGHTA and FQGNSA. The CDR3 spans 17 residues. The data belong to a study of TIL therapy for anti-PD-1-resistant metastatic lung cancer. For the study at large: Most patients had lung adenocarcinoma; a few tumors were EGFR-mutant, two ALK-rearranged; half smoked currently or formerly. Median tumor mutation burden was around 1.6 mutations per megabase.

Time point denoted: pre-treatment sample, taken before nivolumab and TIL therapy. The TCR originated in a person aged 25-80 years with non-small cell lung cancer. The sequences come from blood, collected at baseline. This rearrangement joins TRBV7-2 to TRBJ2-7, with 9 bases aligning to TRBD2. CDR3 coding DNA: TGTGCCAGCAGCTTCCTTCCTAGCGGGGTTTACTCCTACGAGCAGTACTTC. It encodes CASSFLPSGVYSYEQYF.